The 11 T cell receptor beta chains presented below share a single source sample, sequenced in a study of regulatory T cells in long-lasting Graves disease. Time point: persistent/refractory GD, antithyroid drugs over 5 years with positive TRAb. PBMC-extracted RNA yielded the TCR library. Construction of TCR beta libraries relied on iRepertoire HTBI primers and on Arm-PCR targeting CDR3 regions. In TCRdb, the multiplex PCR reads were re-called with MiXCR into one record per CDR3 protein. The sample lists approximately 500,000 distinct CDR3 sequences; around a fifth were seen once. Sequences were derived from peripheral blood mononuclear cells (PBMCs), sampled when the disease was refractory, from a patient treated with antithyroid drugs. Receptors were obtained from a female donor with Graves disease.

This clonotype was detected once. The rearrangement links TRBV6-5 to TRBJ1-1; tentative D call: TRBD1 (6 bases). The germline gives CDR1 MNHEY, CDR2 SVGAGI. This CDR3 is 14 amino acids long. V dropped 4 bases and J dropped 6 bases, with 15 bases sitting between them. The CDR3 DNA follows: TGTGCCAGCAGTTCAGGCGGGACACGTTCTGAAGCTTTCTTT. It translates to CASSSGGTRSEAFF.

In this sample, this clonotype turned up a few times. This chain links TRBV12-3 or TRBV12-4 with TRBJ2-6, with D hard to call. Trimming removed 8 bases from V and 0 bases from J, with 11 bases in between. The CDR3 is made up of 15 amino acids. CDR3 DNA: TGTGCCAGCGGGAAGGTCTACTCTGGGGCCAACGTCCTGACTTTC. It translates to CASGKVYSGANVLTF.

The table lists this clonotype with many counts. J is TRBJ2-5 and V is TRBV7-6; D uncertain. Germline V gene data show CDR1 as SGHVS and CDR2 as FNYEAQ. V was pared by 4 bases and J by 2 bases, with 14 bases between. The CDR3 contains 15 residues. The CDR3 protein is CASSYQASRQETQYF. CDR3 coding DNA: TGTGCCAGCAGCTACCAAGCCAGCCGTCAAGAGACCCAGTACTTC.

This clonotype has just a few counts. The V call is TRBV25-1, the J call TRBJ1-1; a weak D match, TRBD1 (6 bases). Germline loops: CDR1 MGHDK, CDR2 SYGVNS. The V gene lost 5 bases and the J gene lost 7 bases, with 17 bases spanning the gap. This CDR3 is 14 amino acids long. The CDR3 nucleotides read TGTGCCAGCAGTCCGTCGGGGGGCAGGGGTGAAGCTTTCTTT. The encoded protein is CASSPSGGRGEAFF.

This clonotype was detected only a few times. The V call is TRBV19, the J call TRBJ1-1; TRBD1 matches 11 bases. Germline values: CDR1 LNHDA, CDR2 SQIVND (reference sequence). The CDR3 is 14 residues long. The V segment lost 5 bases and the J segment 6 bases; nucleotides outside the gene matches: 5. CDR3 sequence (DNA): TGTGCCAGTAGTTCCGGGACAGGGGGACCTGAAGCTTTCTTT. This gives the protein CASSSGTGGPEAFF.

This clonotype has a count of ten or more. The CDR3 reads CASSPWERAFQETQYF. The CDR3 DNA is TGTGCCAGCAGCCCTTGGGAAAGGGCCTTCCAAGAGACCCAGTACTTC. This chain connects TRBV14 to TRBJ2-5; no firm D call. V lost 4 bases, J lost 1 base, and 16 bases lay in between. The germline V gene has CDR1 SGHDN and CDR2 FVKESK. The CDR3 loop spans 16 amino acids.

V gene TRBV28 combines with J gene TRBJ2-5; no firm D call. The length of the CDR3 is 17 residues. Germline CDR1 reads MDHEN; CDR2 reads SYDVKM. Trimming stripped 0 bases from V and 0 bases from J, with 14 bases between. CDR3 region: CASSLWSPAKDQETQYF. The CDR3 DNA sequence: TGTGCCAGCAGTTTATGGTCACCAGCGAAGGACCAAGAGACCCAGTACTTC.

This clonotype was recorded at least ten times. The rearrangement links TRBV3-1 to TRBJ2-5; 11 bases fit TRBD2. CDR3 length: 16 amino acids. V trimming: 3 bases; J trimming: 4 bases; junction bases outside the gene matches: 7. From germline, CDR1 is LGHDT and CDR2 YNNKEL (reference sequence). The chain's CDR3 is CASSHILAGGPETQYF. The CDR3 nucleotides read TGTGCCAGCAGCCACATATTAGCGGGAGGGCCAGAGACCCAGTACTTC.

The table lists this clonotype with many counts. V usage is TRBV6-1 and J usage is TRBJ1-2; D uncertain. Per the germline V gene, CDR1 is MNHNS and CDR2 is SASEGT. This CDR3 comprises 16 residues. Trimming removed 5 bases at V and 2 bases at J, with 18 bases between. The CDR3 here is CASSPRWSLPNYGYTF. DNA for the CDR3: TGTGCCAGCAGTCCCCGGTGGTCCCTGCCCAACTATGGCTACACCTTC.

This clonotype has at least ten counts. The rearrangement links TRBV12-3 or TRBV12-4 to TRBJ2-2; D call uncertain. The CDR3 has 12 residues. Trimming took 4 bases from V and 6 from J, leaving 6 bases between them. CDR3: CASSSEAGELFF. As DNA, the CDR3 is TGTGCCAGCAGTTCAGAGGCCGGGGAGCTGTTTTTT.

This clonotype came up many times. The chain employs TRBV6-1 and TRBJ1-1; 7 nucleotides match TRBD1. The CDR3 length is 14 residues. After removal of 7 bases from V and 7 bases from J, the junction contained 12 bases not matched to a gene. Germline lookup yields CDR1 MNHNS and CDR2 SASEGT. CDR3 residues: CASILGQGGREAFF. The CDR3 DNA sequence: TGTGCCAGCATCCTTGGGCAGGGGGGACGTGAAGCTTTCTTT.